Described below is a single TCR beta chain sequence and its context. The data belong to a study of blood T cell repertoires in COVID-19. Turning to the study itself: Specimens from acute and convalescent COVID-19 originated in the United States, Italy and Spain. Sample material is recorded as cDNA or gDNA derived from T cells, B-cell-depleted T cells, or PBMCs.

The CDR3 loop spans 14 amino acids. Deletions cut 5 bases from V and 10 bases from J, with 15 bases between. CDR1 LGHDT and CDR2 YNNKEL come from the germline V gene (reference sequence). Per the authors' pipeline: Using reference gene primer amplification, nucleated cell counts were estimated. TCRdb's table, derived via immunoSEQ multiplex PCR, lists solely in-frame clones and lacks some. V, J and clone size are those of that table, while D and trimming were read from the DNA. The table lists fewer than 600,000 clones, roughly 90% of them singletons. This chain joins TRBV3-1 (or the pseudogene TRBV3-2) and TRBJ1-6, with D possibly TRBD1 on 5 matching bases. Material: PBMCs or T cells enriched from blood (not recorded which). This TCR was sampled from a woman aged 40 to 49 who had recovered from COVID-19. DNA for the CDR3: TGTGCCAGCAGCTCACGGGACTTGGGGTCACCCCTCCACTTT. It yields the protein CASSSRDLGSPLHF.